These 23 T cell receptor beta chains came from one sample sequenced in a study of Ad26.COV2.S vaccination and SARS-CoV-2 variants. Sequencing used immunoSEQ multiplex PCR; TCRdb keeps in-frame clones, though not all of them. The sample holds some 370,000 clones; 83% are singletons and the top ten take just under 7.5%. Indicated treatment: over 15 received Ad26.COV2.S at low or high dose, single or two shots; about 5 received placebo; per-sample allocation not given. It was on day 63 after the first vaccine or placebo injection that samples were taken. This specimen consisted of peripheral blood, obtained in a trial of Ad26.COV2.S vaccine versus placebo. These receptor sequences come from a person between 18 and 60 years old who received the Ad26.COV2.S COVID-19 vaccine or a placebo.

The rearrangement joins TRBV6-2 or TRBV6-3 to TRBJ1-1; unclear D gene. This CDR3 is 12 amino acids long. V shed 6 bases and J shed 3 bases, with 8 bases lying between them. Germline loops: CDR1 MNHEY, CDR2 SVGEGT. The CDR3 here is CASSDHHTEAFF. CDR3 nucleotide sequence: TGTGCCAGCAGCGATCACCACACTGAAGCTTTCTTT.

The chain recombines TRBV2 with TRBJ2-7; 11 nucleotides align to TRBD2. The germline CDR1 and CDR2 sequences are SNHLY and FYNNEI. Trimming removed 7 bases from V and 0 bases from J; junction bases left unmatched: 11. This CDR3 has 17 amino acids. The CDR3 DNA reads as TGTGCCAGCACCGGGACTAGCGGTTTAGGATCCTCCTACGAGCAGTACTTC. Translating gives CASTGTSGLGSSYEQYF. Variable domain in full (rest from reference TRBV2 and TRBJ2-7): EPEVTQTPSHQVTQMGQEVILRCVPISNHLYFYWYRQILGQKVEFLVSFYNNEISEKSEIFDDQFSVERPDGSNFTLKIRSTKLEDSAMYFCASTGTSGLGSSYEQYFGPGTRLTVT.

The rearrangement joins TRBV27 to TRBJ1-2; no reliable D call. CDR3 length equals 14 residues. Trimming took off 3 bases at V and 1 base at J, with 9 bases between the two ends. Germline loops: CDR1 MNHEY, CDR2 SMNVEV (reference sequence). This CDR3 reads CASSLVPSNYGYTF. CDR3 DNA: TGTGCCAGCAGTTTGGTGCCCAGTAACTATGGCTACACCTTC.

The rearrangement links TRBV6-2 or TRBV6-3 to TRBJ1-2; D ambiguous. This CDR3 has 12 amino acids. V dropped 2 bases and J dropped 8 bases, with 9 bases sitting between them. CDR1 is MNHEY, CDR2 SVGEGT, per germline. The CDR3 sequence is CASSYEGRGYTF. The CDR3 coding sequence is TGTGCCAGCAGTTACGAAGGGAGGGGCTACACCTTC.

Regarding this clone: Germline and junction disagree at one end, which may indicate a read error. At the DNA level, this CDR3 is encoded by other sequences in the same sample as well. This chain links TRBV24-1 with TRBJ2-7; the match to TRBD1 covers 9 bases. The CDR3 extends over 16 amino acids. CDR1 is KGHDR, CDR2 SFDVKD, per germline. Here the CDR3 reads CATSDFRTGATGEQYF. CDR3 nucleotide sequence: TGTGCCACTAGTGATTTTAGGACAGGGGCCACCGGCGAGCAGTACTTC.

The CDR3 DNA reads as TGTGCCAGCTCCGGCGTAGATACGCAGTATTTT. Its protein is CASSGVDTQYF. J is TRBJ2-3 and V is TRBV11-2, with unresolved D. Germline CDR1 and CDR2: SGHAT and FQNNGV. The CDR3 is 11 amino acids. The ends were cut back, 8 bases at V and 5 bases at J, with 8 bases in the middle.

This clone has only a few counts. This rearrangement joins TRBV5-1 to TRBJ2-7; D not certain. Germline CDR1 reads SGHRS; CDR2 reads YFSETQ. The CDR3 spans 14 residues. V lost 0 bases, J lost 5 bases, and 12 bases lay in between. The CDR3 spells CASSLGPQENEQYF. CDR3 DNA: TGCGCCAGCAGCTTGGGGCCCCAGGAGAACGAGCAGTACTTC.

This rearrangement joins TRBV7-2 to TRBJ2-1; D may correspond to TRBD1 or TRBD2 (5 bases each). The germline CDR1 and CDR2 sequences are SGHTA and FQGNSA. The CDR3 totals 14 residues. Trimming pared 2 bases from V and 2 bases from J, leaving 7 bases between. The CDR3 protein is CASSLTGPYNEQFF. CDR3 coding DNA: TGTGCCAGCAGCTTAACGGGACCCTACAATGAGCAGTTCTTC.

To note about this clone: The identical CDR3 is also encoded by other nucleotide sequences in the sample. The V call is TRBV6-5, the J call TRBJ1-2, with D perhaps TRBD1 (6 bases). The CDR3 extends over 15 amino acids. Germline CDR1 is MNHEY and CDR2 is SVGAGI. Trimming removed 0 bases from V and 4 bases from J, with 12 bases in between. The DNA of the CDR3 is TGTGCCAGCAGTTACTCGGGCAGGGGCTCCTATGGCTACACCTTC. Its translation is CASSYSGRGSYGYTF.

This clone was counted a single time. The chain is built from TRBV4-1 and TRBJ2-7; tentatively, D is TRBD2 (6 bases). Trimming removed 0 bases from V and 0 bases from J, with 12 bases in between. Germline CDR1 is MGHRA and CDR2 is YSYEKL. The CDR3 has 16 residues. The CDR3 DNA follows: TGCGCCAGCAGCCAAGATTGGGGGGAGGACTCCTACGAGCAGTACTTC. This codes for CASSQDWGEDSYEQYF.

The chain recombines TRBV5-4 with TRBJ1-5; possibly TRBD1 for D (6 bases). The germline V and J ends were trimmed by 0 bases and 1 base, with 8 bases remaining between them. CDR3 size: 15 residues. Germline V gene sequence: CDR1 SGHNT, CDR2 YYREEE (reference sequence). CDR3 nucleotides: TGTGCCAGCAGCTTGGACAGGGCCAGCAATCAGCCCCAGCATTTT. This encodes CASSLDRASNQPQHF.

The count of this clone is one. This chain connects TRBV6-5 to TRBJ1-5; D gene unclear. The V end lost 8 bases, the J end lost 5 bases, and 13 bases lay between the germline ends. Germline V gives CDR1 MNHEY, CDR2 SVGAGI. The CDR3 spans 13 residues. CDR3 residues: CASGEWEDQPQHF. The CDR3 coding sequence is TGTGCCAGCGGGGAGTGGGAGGATCAGCCCCAGCATTTT.

V is TRBV27 and J is TRBJ1-2; D gene ambiguous. Germline loops: CDR1 MNHEY, CDR2 SMNVEV (reference sequence). The CDR3 length is 12 residues. The ends were cut back, 10 bases at V and 3 bases at J, with 12 bases in the middle. The CDR3 DNA follows: TGTGCCACTCAAGGAGTGGACTATGGCTACACCTTC. It is translated as CATQGVDYGYTF.

In the case of this clone: A read error may be the cause here, since a much bigger clone is one base away. The same CDR3 arises from other DNA sequences in this sample as well. The CDR3 loop is CASSLGGGYGYTF. DNA for the CDR3: TGTGCCAGCAGCTTAGGGGGGGGCTATGGCTACACCTTC. The rearrangement links TRBV7-2 to TRBJ1-2; possible D gene TRBD1, 5 bases. The CDR3 has 13 residues. CDR1 and CDR2 (germline): SGHTA, FQGNSA. Trimming removed 1 base at V and 4 bases at J, with 7 bases between.

CDR3 nucleotide sequence: TGCAGCGTTGACGGGGGCCTGAACACTGAAGCTTTCTTT. Amino acid sequence: CSVDGGLNTEAFF. V gene TRBV29-1 combines with J gene TRBJ1-1; TRBD1 might be the D (6 bases). Per germline, CDR1 SQVTM and CDR2 ANQGSEA. This CDR3 is built from 13 residues. Trimming left V 3 bases short and J 0 bases short, with 8 bases between.

The chain joins TRBV6-5 to TRBJ1-2; perhaps TRBD1 as D (6 bases). The CDR3 loop spans 15 amino acids. V lost 1 base, J lost 2 bases, and 11 bases lay in between. Germline values: CDR1 MNHEY, CDR2 SVGAGI. CDR3 coding DNA: TGTGCCAGCAGTTACTATGGGGGGCAGAACTATGGCTACACCTTC. This translates into CASSYYGGQNYGYTF.

V gene TRBV13 combines with J gene TRBJ2-2; 7 positions agree with TRBD1. Germline CDR1 and CDR2: PRHDT and FYEKMQ (reference sequence). Unmatched junction bases numbered 10, after V lost 2 bases and J lost 4 bases. There are 17 residues in the CDR3. DNA of the CDR3: TGTGCCAGCAGCTTAAGGCACAGGGGATTCAGCACCGGGGAGCTGTTTTTT. The encoded protein is CASSLRHRGFSTGELFF.

The rearrangement uses TRBV27 and TRBJ2-1; D remains unclear. The V gene's germline CDR1 is MNHEY and CDR2 SMNVEV (reference sequence). Trimming shortened V by 7 bases and J by 5 bases, and 24 bases separated the two germline ends. CDR3 size: 17 residues. The CDR3 protein is CASIKFPPSVFHNEQFF. DNA for the CDR3: TGTGCCAGCATCAAATTCCCACCTAGTGTCTTCCACAATGAGCAGTTCTTC.

V is TRBV3-1 (or the pseudogene TRBV3-2) and J is TRBJ2-6; 8 bases are shared with TRBD1. Germline V gene sequence: CDR1 LGHDT, CDR2 YNNKEL (reference sequence). This CDR3 has 20 amino acids. The ends lost 4 bases at V and 0 bases at J; junction bases unmatched: 14. In DNA form, the CDR3 reads TGTGCCAGCAGCCGCCTGGCTTCGGGACAGGTGATCTCTGGGGCCAACGTCCTGACTTTC. Amino acids: CASSRLASGQVISGANVLTF.

V and J are TRBV4-1 and TRBJ2-4; D possibly corresponds to TRBD1 (6 bases). The V end lost 0 bases, the J end lost 9 bases, and 18 bases lay between the germline ends. Germline loops: CDR1 MGHRA, CDR2 YSYEKL. The CDR3 contains 16 residues. DNA of the CDR3: TGCGCCAGCAGCCAAGATCGAGGGGGACCCTTAGGCATTCAGTACTTC. Translated: CASSQDRGGPLGIQYF.

A note on this clone: An end of the junction differs from the germline gene, which may be a read error. The chain employs TRBV11-3 and TRBJ2-2; no clear D gene. CDR1 and CDR2 (germline): SGHNT, YENEEA. The CDR3 contains 12 residues. The CDR3 DNA sequence: TGTGCCAGCGGCTTTAACGCCGGGGAGCTGTTTTTT. It codes for CASGFNAGELFF. Full variable domain (missing parts from reference TRBV11-3 and TRBJ2-2): EAGVVQSPRYKIIEKKQPVAFWCNPISGHNTLYWYLQNLGQGPELLIRYENEEAVDDSQLPKDRFSAERLKGVDSTLKIQPAELGDSAVYLCASGFNAGELFFGEGSRLTVL.

The V gene is TRBV7-7, the J gene TRBJ2-2, with D possibly TRBD2 on 5 matching bases. There are 16 residues in the CDR3. CDR1 and CDR2 (germline): SSHAT, FNYEAQ (reference sequence). Trimming pared 2 bases from V and 5 bases from J, leaving 15 bases between. This CDR3 reads CASSLSASPGTGELFF. The CDR3 region has the DNA TGTGCCAGCAGCTTATCGGCTAGCCCGGGTACCGGGGAGCTGTTTTTT.

This clone showed up just once. The chain combines TRBV2 with TRBJ2-3; D might be TRBD1 or TRBD2, each matching 5 bases. CDR3 size: 14 residues. Trimming cost V 8 bases and J 2 bases, with 14 bases left between them. Germline CDR1 reads SNHLY; CDR2 reads FYNNEI. The CDR3 DNA reads as TGTGCCAGCCAGATATGGGGGAACACAGATACGCAGTATTTT. This encodes CASQIWGNTDTQYF.